Below, 7 T cell receptor beta chains from the same sample are listed, as sequenced in a study of identifying expanded T cells in peripheral blood. TCRdb keeps only in-frame clones here, not all; method: immunoSEQ multiplex PCR. The sample yields about 98,000 clones, around 88% seen once. Material: blood. The receptors come from a person between 18 and 75 years old in good health.

J is TRBJ2-1 and V is TRBV5-4; 12 bases fit TRBD2. This CDR3 has 18 amino acids. V shed 4 bases and J 7 bases; nucleotides not matched to a gene: 15. Germline V CDR1 and CDR2: SGHNT, YYREEE (reference sequence). The CDR3 DNA is TGTGCCAGCAGCCCTACACAGGGAAGACTAGCGGGAGTAAATGAGCAGTTCTTC. This codes for CASSPTQGRLAGVNEQFF.

V is TRBV6-5 and J is TRBJ2-7; 7 bases align to TRBD1. CDR1 MNHEY and CDR2 SVGAGI come from the germline V gene. The CDR3 extends over 14 amino acids. J was trimmed by 2 bases and V by 4 bases; bases with no gene match: 5. The CDR3 DNA follows: TGTGCCAGCAGTTCCGACAGGGCCCCCTACGAGCAGTACTTC. Translation: CASSSDRAPYEQYF.

The V and J genes are TRBV11-2 and TRBJ2-7, with D possibly being TRBD1 (6 bases). V was cut by 7 bases and J by 2 bases, with 12 bases left in between. The germline V gene has CDR1 SGHAT and CDR2 FQNNGV. The CDR3 is 13 amino acids. DNA of the CDR3: TGTGCCAGCACCTCGGACAGAACCTACGAGCAGTACTTC. It codes for CASTSDRTYEQYF.

The CDR3 reads CASSEGQGGTQYF. The CDR3, as DNA: TGTGCCAGCAGTGAAGGGCAGGGGGGGACCCAGTACTTC. The rearrangement uses TRBV6-1 and TRBJ2-5; weak D call: TRBD1 (7 bases). Germline values: CDR1 MNHNS, CDR2 SASEGT. Between the trimmed V and J ends, which lost 1 base and 7 bases, there was a span of 10 bases. There are 13 residues in the CDR3.

The chain employs TRBV6-6 and TRBJ1-3; 10 bases map to TRBD1. This CDR3 is 15 amino acids long. CDR1 is MNHNY, CDR2 SVGAGI, per germline (reference sequence). The ends lost 6 bases at V and 3 bases at J; junction bases unmatched: 5. The CDR3 coding sequence is TGTGCCAGCAGCAGACAGGGGGCAGTTGGAAACACCATATATTTT. The encoded protein is CASSRQGAVGNTIYF.

The J gene is TRBJ2-3, the V gene TRBV11-3; a weak D match, TRBD2 (7 bases). In germline, CDR1 is SGHNT, CDR2 YENEEA. V was clipped by 5 bases and J by 5 bases, with 17 bases between them. CDR3 length: 15 residues. This CDR3 is CASSPPRGAGDTQYF. Here the CDR3 DNA reads TGTGCCAGCAGCCCCCCCCGGGGGGCCGGAGATACGCAGTATTTT. Full variable domain (outside the CDR3, taken from reference TRBV11-3 and TRBJ2-3): EAGVVQSPRYKIIEKKQPVAFWCNPISGHNTLYWYLQNLGQGPELLIRYENEEAVDDSQLPKDRFSAERLKGVDSTLKIQPAELGDSAVYLCASSPPRGAGDTQYFGPGTRLTVL.

The J gene is TRBJ2-1, the V gene TRBV7-9; D uncertain. The CDR3 runs 16 residues. Trimming took 4 bases from V and 1 from J, leaving 14 bases between them. CDR1 and CDR2 (germline): SEHNR, FQNEAQ (reference sequence). CDR3 DNA sequence: TGTGCCAGCAGCTCCGACCCTCAGAGTTCCTACAATGAGCAGTTCTTC. It codes for CASSSDPQSSYNEQFF. Full variable domain (remainder filled in from reference TRBV7-9 and TRBJ2-1): DTGVSQNPRHKITKRGQNVTFRCDPISEHNRLYWYRQTLGQGPEFLTYFQNEAQLEKSRLLSDRFSAERPKGSFSTLEIQRTEQGDSAMYLCASSSDPQSSYNEQFFGPGTRLTVL.